This TCR beta chain was obtained from a study of cytotoxic CD8 clonotypes in ibrutinib-treated CLL (dated by TCRdb to the early 2020s). In the study overall: In this cohort, approximately 15 patients were treatment-naive and fewer than 13 were relapsed/refractory, while some 18 had unmutated IGHV. Responses were partial in some 24 patients and complete in 2; after median about 5.5 years follow-up, around 15 stayed in remission and approximately 12 progressed. Samples at response were collected after a median of roughly twelve months of treatment, with a range of about 6 to 36 months. On average, each sample had about 250,000 productive templates and roughly 95,000 productive rearrangements. Of the roughly 86 participants in the trial, about two dozen had longitudinal samples available. Cryopreserved peripheral blood mononuclear cells were collected at three points: before therapy, at response, and at either sustained remission or disease progression.

Each clonotype received, on average, around 10x coverage in deep resolution sequencing performed on a MiSeq, where the target depth lay between 1 in 1 million and 1 in 200,000 T cells. The immunoSEQ hsTCRB Kit was used to generate TCR beta libraries. In the original analysis: ImmunoSEQ Data Assistant and ImmunoSEQ Analyzer were used for data analysis, and V, D and J genes were assigned according to IMGT definitions. Clonality was computed as one minus normalized Shannon entropy of productive rearrangement frequencies, ranging from 0 to 1. Public clonotype analysis was restricted to overrepresented clonotypes comprising at least 0.05% of each patient's repertoire. Thirteen age-matched healthy donor repertoires from immuneACCESS were used as controls for clonality. TCRdb carries this immuneACCESS record with in-frame sequences only. Its versions omit some clonotypes, under half of them owing to an unresolved V gene in the studies checked, with the rest unexplained. V, J and clone size derive from that table, while D and trimming were established from the DNA sequence. The sample yields about 310,000 clones; just under 80% were counted once. About 6.7% of the sample goes to the ten largest clones.

From the germline V gene, CDR1 is MGHDK and CDR2 is SYGVNS. V was cut back by 6 bases and J by 3 bases, leaving a gap of 11 bases between them. The CDR3 numbers 13 residues from cysteine through phenylalanine. Just the 39-base CDR3 DNA is kept, in frame starting at base 1. For TCR beta library preparation, roughly 2.2 micrograms of genomic DNA were isolated from cryopreserved PBMCs. Longitudinal blood samples from CLL patients on ibrutinib monotherapy underwent high-throughput TCR beta sequencing. Patients were enrolled in a phase 2 open-label single-center ibrutinib monotherapy trial. With respect to this clone: Which antigen it targets is not known. No much larger clone exists at a distance of one base, and base qualities are not known.

On the study overall, not on this receptor specifically: Public clonotypes were rare and either shrank or stayed stable during treatment, and the rise in clonality at ibrutinib response reflected expansion of private clonotypes. An increase in clonality was observed at ibrutinib response, with clonality remaining stable during sustained remission and falling back toward baseline at progression. Sustained-remission and progressing patients did not have matched sampling times, and lymph node repertoires were not examined. Baseline clonality was found to be higher than that of age-matched healthy donors and was strongly correlated with circulating CD8+ T-cell counts.

This chain is built from TRBV25-1 and TRBJ2-5, with TRBD1 perhaps the D gene, on 5 matching bases. The source is a human donor with chronic lymphocytic leukemia. The sequences come from PBMCs, collected before ibrutinib treatment. The CDR3 corresponds to CASRATGEETQYF. The base sequence is TGTGCCAGCAGAGCTACAGGAGAAGAGACCCAGTACTTC.